What follows are 3 T cell receptor beta chains derived from one specimen sequenced in a study of blood T cell repertoires in COVID-19. Sequenced by immunoSEQ multiplex PCR; TCRdb stores in-frame clones only, minus some. The table has about 280,000 clones, 87% seen once. Material for sequencing was PBMCs or T cells enriched from blood (not recorded which). These receptors came from a woman between 40 and 55 years old who had recovered from COVID-19.

This chain links TRBV20-1 with TRBJ2-7; TRBD1 is a possible D gene (5 bases). The V gene lost 7 bases and the J gene lost 0 bases, with 7 bases spanning the gap. CDR3 length: 11 amino acids. Germline CDR1 is DFQATT and CDR2 is SNEGSKA (reference sequence). CDR3 region: CSGTLSYEQYF. As DNA, the CDR3 is TGCAGTGGGACACTCTCCTACGAGCAGTACTTC.

The chain recombines TRBV7-9 with TRBJ2-1; D uncertain. Germline V CDR1 and CDR2: SEHNR, FQNEAQ (reference sequence). The CDR3 covers 13 residues. Trimming removed 7 bases at V and 7 bases at J, with 14 bases between. DNA of the CDR3: TGTGCCAGCACCAAAAGAGTCGCTAATGAGCAGTTCTTC. It encodes CASTKRVANEQFF.

V is TRBV25-1 and J is TRBJ1-1; a possible D gene is TRBD1 (6 bases). V was clipped by 10 bases and J by 1 base, with 19 bases between them. CDR3 length: 15 residues. The germline V gene encodes CDR1 MGHDK and CDR2 SYGVNS. CDR3 protein: CATRQSGAQNTEAFF. The CDR3 DNA is TGTGCCACCAGGCAATCAGGGGCGCAGAACACTGAAGCTTTCTTT.